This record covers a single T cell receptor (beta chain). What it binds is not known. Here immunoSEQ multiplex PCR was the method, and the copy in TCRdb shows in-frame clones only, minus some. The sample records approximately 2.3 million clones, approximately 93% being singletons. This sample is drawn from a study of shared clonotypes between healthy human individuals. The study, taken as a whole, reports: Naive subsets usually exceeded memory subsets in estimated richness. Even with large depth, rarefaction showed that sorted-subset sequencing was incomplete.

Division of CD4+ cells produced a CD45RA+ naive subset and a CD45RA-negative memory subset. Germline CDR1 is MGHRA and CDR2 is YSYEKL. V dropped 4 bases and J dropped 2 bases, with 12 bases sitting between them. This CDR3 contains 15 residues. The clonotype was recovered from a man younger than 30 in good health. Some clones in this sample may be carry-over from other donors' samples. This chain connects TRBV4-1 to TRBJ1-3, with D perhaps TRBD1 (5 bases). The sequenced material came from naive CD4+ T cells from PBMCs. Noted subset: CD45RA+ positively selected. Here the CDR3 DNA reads TGCGCCAGCAGCCGAATACAGGTACCTGGAAACACCATATATTTT. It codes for CASSRIQVPGNTIYF.